This is a list of T cell receptor beta chains from one sample in a study of Ad26.COV2.S vaccination and SARS-CoV-2 variants. Assay used: immunoSEQ multiplex PCR; TCRdb lists only in-frame clones, some missing. There are hundreds of thousands of clones in the sample; about 85% occur only once, and 6.4% lies in the top ten. The sequenced sample was peripheral blood, obtained in a trial of Ad26.COV2.S vaccine versus placebo. The receptor set was obtained from a person aged 18-60 years who received the Ad26.COV2.S COVID-19 vaccine or a placebo. The CDR3 runs from the conserved cysteine through the conserved F or W. The order of the fields is clone size, D gene, V gene, J gene, CDR3 protein, CDR3 DNA. A D gene is named only where the DNA matches it firmly. The size entry is marked missing in some rows and otherwise reads once, few, many or a size class.

.	.	TRBV19	TRBJ2-1	CASSIAAPLYNEQFF	TGTGCCAGTAGTATAGCGGCCCCACTTTACAATGAGCAGTTCTTC
once	TRBD2	TRBV11-3	TRBJ2-1	CASSSGLAYSEQFF	TGTGCCAGCAGCTCGGGACTAGCTTATAGTGAGCAGTTCTTC
.	TRBD1	TRBV6-5	TRBJ2-7	CASSQNRDRDSEQYF	TGTGCCAGCAGTCAAAACCGGGACAGGGATAGCGAGCAGTACTTC
.	.	TRBV7-9	TRBJ2-7	CASSFSLSSYEQYF	TGTGCCAGCAGCTTTTCTCTTAGCTCCTACGAGCAGTACTTC
.	TRBD1	TRBV6-1	TRBJ2-1	CASSEAGQLLSYNEQFF	TGTGCCAGCAGTGAAGCGGGACAGCTTTTATCCTACAATGAGCAGTTCTTC
.	.	TRBV19	TRBJ2-1	CASSVVANREQFF	TGTGCCAGTAGTGTAGTGGCAAACCGAGAGCAGTTCTTC
.	TRBD1	TRBV30	TRBJ2-7	CAWSSTGWSYEQYF	TGTGCCTGGAGTTCGACAGGGTGGTCCTACGAGCAGTACTTC
.	TRBD2	TRBV6-5	TRBJ2-2	CASSEREIGELFF	TGTGCCAGCAGCGAGCGGGAGATCGGGGAGCTGTTTTTT
.	.	TRBV15	TRBJ2-1	CATSLTQPYNEQFF	TGTGCCACCAGCCTGACACAACCTTACAATGAGCAGTTCTTC
few	TRBD1	TRBV30	TRBJ1-5	CAWGLGQSSPQHF	TGTGCCTGGGGCCTGGGACAGTCTTCCCCCCAGCATTTT
.	.	TRBV5-1	TRBJ2-5	CASSLARVQETQYF	TGCGCCAGCAGCTTGGCCAGGGTCCAAGAGACCCAGTACTTC
.	.	TRBV7-9	TRBJ2-1	CASKSGVHRNEQFF	TGTGCCAGCAAGTCCGGGGTTCATCGTAATGAGCAGTTCTTC
once	.	TRBV13	TRBJ2-7	CASSLYLQRRGETYEQYF	TGTGCCAGCAGCTTATACCTCCAGAGGAGGGGCGAGACCTACGAGCAGTACTTC
.	TRBD1	TRBV29-1	TRBJ2-3	CSAGQGRGDTQYF	TGCAGCGCCGGACAGGGTCGGGGAGATACGCAGTATTTT
.	.	TRBV12-3/TRBV12-4	TRBJ1-2	CASSSQGPVGYTF	TGTGCCAGCAGTTCGCAGGGTCCGGTTGGCTACACCTTC
.	TRBD1	TRBV7-9	TRBJ2-7	CASSLAARQGAYEQYF	TGTGCCAGCAGCTTAGCAGCGAGACAGGGGGCTTACGAGCAGTACTTC
.	.	TRBV20-1	TRBJ1-4	CSASKQENEKLFF	TGCAGTGCTAGTAAACAGGAGAATGAAAAACTGTTTTTT
.	.	TRBV6-4	TRBJ2-1	CASSDDTSSYNEQFF	TGTGCCAGCAGTGACGATACTAGCTCCTACAATGAGCAGTTCTTC
.	.	TRBV27	TRBJ1-5	CASSVRAWGNQPQHF	TGTGCCAGCAGTGTCCGGGCCTGGGGCAATCAGCCCCAGCATTTT
.	.	TRBV28	TRBJ1-2	CASSLGRGYTF	TGTGCCAGCAGTCTAGGGCGCGGCTACACCTTC
.	.	TRBV7-2	TRBJ1-1	CASSLSGRVVNTEAFF	TGTGCCAGCAGCTTGAGTGGGAGGGTAGTGAACACTGAAGCTTTCTTT
.	.	TRBV5-4	TRBJ1-5	CASSLNNQPQHF	TGTGCCAGCAGCTTGAACAATCAGCCCCAGCATTTT
once	.	TRBV11-1	TRBJ2-7	CASSLAPDRGEQYF	TGTGCCAGCAGCTTAGCGCCGGACCGCGGCGAGCAGTACTTC
.	.	TRBV27	TRBJ2-7	CASSPWQGYEQYF	TGTGCCAGCAGCCCCTGGCAGGGCTACGAGCAGTACTTC
.	.	TRBV7-3	TRBJ2-3	CASSLRLGSESTQYF	TGTGCCAGCAGCTTAAGGCTCGGTAGCGAGAGTACGCAGTATTTT
.	.	TRBV9	TRBJ2-6	CASSQQRPAETHSGANVLTF	TGTGCCAGCAGCCAACAGCGCCCAGCAGAAACCCACTCTGGGGCCAACGTCCTGACTTTC
.	.	TRBV30	TRBJ1-5	CAWSPTGPGLPQHF	TGTGCCTGGAGTCCGACAGGCCCCGGGTTGCCCCAGCATTTT
.	TRBD2	TRBV4-3	TRBJ2-1	CASSRSGGGFNEQFF	TGCGCCAGCAGCCGCAGTGGCGGGGGTTTCAATGAGCAGTTCTTC
.	.	TRBV12-2	TRBJ1-5	CASRLDLPGQYSNQPQHF	TGTGCAAGTCGCTTAGACCTCCCGGGACAGTATAGCAATCAGCCCCAGCATTTT
.	.	TRBV7-3	TRBJ1-1	CASSSGGSFATEAFF	TGTGCCAGCAGCTCTGGAGGGTCGTTTGCGACTGAAGCTTTCTTT
.	.	TRBV2	TRBJ1-4	CASTFLMVEKLFF	TGTGCCAGCACCTTCCTGATGGTTGAAAAACTGTTTTTT
once	TRBD2	TRBV7-6	TRBJ2-7	CASSPGLAGEQYF	TGTGCCAGCAGCCCTGGACTAGCGGGCGAGCAGTACTTC
.	TRBD1	TRBV19	TRBJ1-1	CASSITGGTEAFF	TGTGCCAGTAGTATTACAGGGGGCACTGAAGCTTTCTTT
.	.	TRBV5-6	TRBJ2-5	CASSLEYPETQYF	TGTGCCAGCAGCTTGGAGTATCCGGAGACCCAGTACTTC
.	TRBD1	TRBV11-3	TRBJ2-1	CASSLVTGTGDLDEQFF	TGTGCCAGCAGCTTAGTTACCGGGACAGGGGACCTGGATGAGCAGTTCTTC
.	TRBD1	TRBV5-4	TRBJ2-5	CASSQDRAQETQYF	TGTGCCAGCAGCCAGGACAGGGCCCAAGAGACCCAGTACTTC
.	.	TRBV15	TRBJ1-4	CATSRDRLDEKLFF	TGTGCCACCAGCAGAGATAGGCTGGATGAAAAACTGTTTTTT
.	.	TRBV7-3	TRBJ1-3	CASSSPPGNTIYF	TGTGCCAGCTCCTCCCCTCCTGGAAACACCATATATTTT
.	.	TRBV2	TRBJ2-2	CASSRGAGTGELFF	TGTGCCAGCAGCCGGGGCGCGGGCACCGGGGAGCTGTTTTTT
.	TRBD1	TRBV19	TRBJ1-5	CASSKDRGAGAGNQPQHF	TGTGCCAGTAGTAAGGACAGGGGGGCCGGGGCGGGCAATCAGCCCCAGCATTTT
.	.	TRBV3-1/TRBV3-2	TRBJ2-3	CASSQGGGSYRSTDTQYF	TGTGCCAGCAGCCAAGGTGGGGGCAGCTACCGAAGCACAGATACGCAGTATTTT
.	TRBD2	TRBV7-6	TRBJ2-7	CASSLGTSGVGDEQYF	TGTGCCAGCAGCTTGGGGACTAGCGGGGTGGGGGACGAGCAGTACTTC
.	.	TRBV6-1	TRBJ1-2	CASSEGGNLNYGYTF	TGTGCCAGCAGTGAAGGGGGCAACTTGAACTATGGCTACACCTTC
once	.	TRBV9	TRBJ2-1	CASSRPSRDNEQFF	TGTGCCAGCAGCCGCCCCAGTAGGGATAATGAGCAGTTCTTC
.	.	TRBV14	TRBJ1-6	CASSSQGPGSPLHF	TGTGCCAGCAGCTCTCAGGGACCGGGTTCACCCCTCCACTTT
.	TRBD1	TRBV4-3	TRBJ1-4	CASSQVVLQGNYEKLFF	TGCGCCAGCAGCCAAGTAGTATTACAGGGGAACTATGAAAAACTGTTTTTT
.	.	TRBV7-9	TRBJ2-6	CASSFQAPGANVLTF	TGTGCCAGCAGCTTCCAGGCCCCTGGGGCCAACGTCCTGACTTTC
few	.	TRBV30	TRBJ1-2	CAWNFLWGGAYGYTF	TGTGCCTGGAACTTTCTATGGGGGGGCGCCTATGGCTACACCTTC
.	TRBD1	TRBV5-4	TRBJ1-4	CASSQGAVNEKLFF	TGTGCCAGCAGCCAGGGGGCCGTTAATGAAAAACTGTTTTTT
.	TRBD2	TRBV24-1	TRBJ2-1	CATSAGGTGGNEQFF	TGTGCCACCAGTGCCGGGGGGACTGGAGGGAATGAGCAGTTCTTC
.	TRBD1	TRBV5-1	TRBJ1-4	CASSPGTGGQKLFF	TGCGCCAGCAGTCCCGGGACAGGTGGTCAAAAACTGTTTTTT
.	.	TRBV7-3	TRBJ2-7	CASSPTPGVAEQYF	TGTGCCAGCAGCCCTACCCCCGGGGTAGCCGAGCAGTACTTC
.	.	TRBV7-9	TRBJ1-1	CASSETSEAFF	TGTGCCAGCAGCGAAACCTCTGAAGCTTTCTTT
once	.	TRBV18	TRBJ1-3	CASSYLNTIYF	TGTGCCAGCTCATATTTGAACACCATATATTTT
.	.	TRBV25-1	TRBJ1-1	CASSESGGLYAFF	TGTGCCAGCAGTGAATCGGGGGGCTTGTATGCTTTCTTT
.	.	TRBV6-5	TRBJ2-5	CASRSSFVASFTQYF	TGTGCCAGCAGGAGCAGTTTTGTGGCTTCCTTCACCCAGTACTTC